This entry lists 9 T cell receptor beta chains sequenced from one sample in a study of cytomegalovirus exposure and HLA in healthy donors. Primers included in the PCR were 60 Vbeta and 13 Jbeta primers. Sequencing used immunoSEQ multiplex PCR; TCRdb keeps in-frame clones, though not all of them. Of around 120,000 clones in the sample, roughly 78% were seen once. Sequenced sample: PBMCs. Every receptor here comes from a woman between 40 and 50 years old in good health and CMV-seronegative.

This chain links TRBV25-1 with TRBJ1-4; tentatively, D is TRBD1 (5 bases). The CDR3 totals 16 residues. V lost 1 base to trimming and J lost 6 bases, with 15 bases between them. CDR1 MGHDK and CDR2 SYGVNS come from the germline V gene. The CDR3 spells CASSEWGVFGDEKLFF. The CDR3 DNA reads TGTGCCAGCAGTGAATGGGGGGTCTTTGGGGATGAAAAACTGTTTTTT. The whole variable domain, remainder taken from reference TRBV25-1 and TRBJ1-4, is EADIYQTPRYLVIGTGKKITLECSQTMGHDKMYWYQQDPGMELHLIHYSYGVNSTEKGDLSSESTVSRIRTEHFPLTLESARPSHTSQYLCASSEWGVFGDEKLFFGSGTQLSVL.

The rearrangement joins TRBV28 to TRBJ2-1, with TRBD1 identical over 10 bases. Losses at the gene ends were 6 bases for V and 2 bases for J; bases not matched to a gene: 7. The CDR3 has 16 amino acids. Germline V gene sequence: CDR1 MDHEN, CDR2 SYDVKM. CDR3 residues: CASSLTGTGAYNEQFF. CDR3 nucleotides: TGTGCCAGCAGCCTTACCGGGACAGGGGCCTACAATGAGCAGTTCTTC.

The rearrangement links TRBV21-1 to TRBJ2-3; the listed D gene, TRBD2, was not tested against the DNA. TRBV21-1 is marked as a pseudogene. The CDR3 is made up of 17 amino acids. The chain's CDR3 is CASSKETLAGGTDTQYF. CDR3 in DNA: TGTGCCAGCAGCAAAGAGACACTAGCGGGAGGTACAGATACGCAGTATTTT.

The DNA of the CDR3 is TGTGCCAGCAGCCAAGATAGAGCGGGAGTAGGTGAGCAGTACTTC. This gives the protein CASSQDRAGVGEQYF. The chain couples TRBV4-2 to TRBJ2-7, with TRBD2 identical over 8 bases. Germline trimming cut 0 bases from V and 7 bases from J; bases unmatched to any gene: 8. CDR1 and CDR2 from the germline V gene are LGHNA and YNFKEQ. CDR3 length: 15 amino acids.

This clone came up once. The chain carries TRBV19 and TRBJ2-1, with D possibly being TRBD1 (6 bases). The germline CDR1 and CDR2 sequences are LNHDA and SQIVND (reference sequence). The V gene lost 3 bases and the J gene lost 14 bases, with 11 bases spanning the gap. The CDR3 has 11 residues. The CDR3 here is CASSIGDNEFF. DNA for the CDR3: TGTGCCAGTAGTATTGGGGACAACGAGTTCTTC.

This chain uses TRBV6-1 with TRBJ2-3; no clear D gene. The V gene's germline CDR1 is MNHNS and CDR2 SASEGT. The CDR3 extends over 15 amino acids. V lost 5 bases to trimming and J lost 3 bases, with 15 bases between them. In nucleotides, the CDR3 is TGTGCCAGCAGTTTGAGATATTCTCATACAGATACGCAGTATTTT. Protein: CASSLRYSHTDTQYF.

This clone was seen more than once but under ten times. This rearrangement joins TRBV6-1 to TRBJ1-1; 7 nucleotides line up with TRBD1. J gave up 2 bases and V 5 bases, and 8 bases lay outside the gene matches. Germline V gives CDR1 MNHNS, CDR2 SASEGT. The CDR3 runs to 15 residues. CDR3 DNA: TGTGCCAGCAGTTCCTGGGACAGATTAAACACTGAAGCTTTCTTT. Translating gives CASSSWDRLNTEAFF.

J is TRBJ1-4 and V is TRBV4-1; D gene unclear. Trimming cost V 0 bases and J 0 bases, with 5 bases left between them. This CDR3 contains 15 residues. Germline V gives CDR1 MGHRA, CDR2 YSYEKL. The CDR3 DNA sequence: TGCGCCAGCAGCCAAGATCACTCAACTAATGAAAAACTGTTTTTT. It translates to CASSQDHSTNEKLFF.

The chain combines TRBV10-1 with TRBJ2-4, with TRBD1 matching 7 bases. The germline V gene encodes CDR1 WNHNN and CDR2 SYGVQD (reference sequence). Unmatched junction bases numbered 4, after V lost 4 bases and J lost 4 bases. The CDR3 has 14 amino acids. The CDR3 region is CASSGGQTKNIQYF. The DNA for the CDR3 is TGCGCCAGCAGTGGGGGACAGACGAAAAACATTCAGTACTTC.